The sample holds one count of the clone carrying this TCR beta chain. Its antigen is currently unknown. This entry comes from a study of regulatory T cells in long-lasting Graves disease. Study-level findings and limits: TCR diversity in persistent Graves' patients was below that of newly diagnosed ones. Favoring TRBV28, TRBJ1-2 and TRBJ2-5 was a feature seen in persistent disease. Accuracy might have suffered from few samples.

The time point denotes: persistent/refractory GD, antithyroid drugs over 5 years with positive TRAb. RNA extracted from PBMCs served as the sequencing template. Arm-PCR with iRepertoire HTBI primers amplified the CDR3 regions for these TCR beta libraries. Authors' processing steps: Some 57 TRBV and about 14 TRBJ segments were identified across samples. TCRdb processed the multiplex PCR reads anew with MiXCR; each CDR3 protein has one entry. TCRdb, not the original authors, processed these V and J calls. The sample has fewer than 450,000 distinct CDR3 sequences, under 25% seen once; the top ten hold 20% to 25%. V lost 3 bases, J lost 6 bases, and 17 bases lay in between. The CDR3 extends over 15 amino acids.

Sequenced here: peripheral blood mononuclear cells (PBMCs), sampled when the disease was refractory, from a patient treated with antithyroid drugs. The TCR originated in a female donor with Graves disease. J is TRBJ1-2 and V is TRBV12-3 or TRBV12-4, with a possible D match to TRBD1 (6 bases). CDR3 protein: CASSFGGLQGNGYTF. CDR3 sequence (DNA): TGTGCCAGCAGTTTTGGGGGCCTGCAGGGTAATGGCTACACCTTC.